This TCR beta chain was documented in a study of blood T cell repertoires in COVID-19. Study-wide context: Acute and convalescent COVID-19 specimens originated in the United States, Italy and Spain.

Original processing notes: How many nucleated cells were present was estimated from reference gene primer amplification. TCRdb's table, derived via immunoSEQ multiplex PCR, lists solely in-frame clones and lacks some. That table gives V, J and clone size, and the DNA gave D and trimming. This table has approximately 190,000 clones, 82% appearing once. With V trimmed by 2 bases and J by 5 bases, 8 bases remained unmatched. The CDR3 contains 15 residues. Per the germline V gene, CDR1 is SGHTA and CDR2 is FQGTGA. Seattle-derived patients entered the study during active infection and were followed longitudinally.

The receptor was derived from a woman between 55 and 75 years old with COVID-19, enrolled during active disease. The chain joins TRBV7-3 to TRBJ2-5; 7 nucleotides line up with TRBD2. Input material: peripheral blood. The CDR3 region has the DNA TGTGCCAGCAGCTTAGTCGGGGGGAAGGCGGAGACCCAGTACTTC. It specifies CASSLVGGKAETQYF.